The 31 T cell receptor beta chains given below trace back to one sample, sequenced in a study of blood T cell repertoires in COVID-19. The method was immunoSEQ multiplex PCR; TCRdb's version includes in-frame clones alone and lacks a portion of them. The sample includes some 260,000 clones, about 90% seen only once; the top ten take 3% to 3.5%. Sequencing input: peripheral blood. The receptor set was obtained from a young man with active or convalescent COVID-19.

This chain joins TRBV6-2 or TRBV6-3 and TRBJ1-2, with 7 bases matching TRBD1. The trim removed 0 bases at V and 6 bases at J, leaving 4 bases unmatched. The CDR3 has 14 residues. Germline CDR1 is MNHEY and CDR2 is SVGEGT. For the CDR3, the DNA is TGTGCCAGCAGTTACTCAAGACAGGGAGATGGCTACACCTTC. This gives the protein CASSYSRQGDGYTF.

This chain connects TRBV4-3 to TRBJ1-1; D may be TRBD1 (5 bases). The CDR3 extends over 13 amino acids. Trimming left V 1 base short and J 4 bases short, with 7 bases between. Germline V gene data show CDR1 as LGHNA and CDR2 as YSLEER. CDR3 protein: CASSQGQGTEAFF. The CDR3 DNA follows: TGCGCCAGCAGCCAAGGGCAGGGCACTGAAGCTTTCTTT.

The rearrangement links TRBV10-1 to TRBJ1-1; TRBD1 aligns across 7 bases. Germline-derived CDR1 and CDR2 are WNHNN and SYGVQD (reference sequence). V was pared by 7 bases and J by 1 base, with 6 bases of the junction left unmatched. The CDR3 is 14 residues long. CDR3 amino acids: CASNFRGRNTEAFF. The CDR3 DNA reads as TGCGCCAGCAACTTTAGGGGGCGGAACACTGAAGCTTTCTTT.

With regard to this clone: An end of the junction differs from the germline gene, which may be a read error. Here the CDR3 reads CASRLGGLGTDTQYF. The CDR3 coding sequence is TGTGCCAGCAGGTTAGGGGGGCTGGGCACAGATACGCAGTATTTT. The rearrangement links TRBV7-9 to TRBJ2-3, with D perhaps assigned TRBD1 or TRBD2 (6 bases each). This CDR3 is 15 amino acids long. The germline V gene has CDR1 SEHNR and CDR2 FQNEAQ (reference sequence).

The V and J genes are TRBV19 and TRBJ2-5; TRBD1 matches at 7 bases. Trimming took 5 bases from V and 5 from J; bases not matched to a gene: 8. The CDR3 consists of 14 residues. CDR1 and CDR2 (germline): LNHDA, SQIVND (reference sequence). The CDR3 nucleotides are TGTGCCAGTAGTGTAACAGGGGCCGGGGAGACCCAGTACTTC. Encoded protein: CASSVTGAGETQYF.

The rearrangement links TRBV7-2 to TRBJ1-2, with D perhaps matching TRBD1 (5 bases). This CDR3 spans 15 amino acids. Trimming removed 1 base from V and 7 bases from J, with 16 bases in between. CDR1 is SGHTA, CDR2 FQGNSA, per germline. The CDR3 DNA sequence: TGTGCCAGCAGCTTAGAGCTCAGGGTTAGGAGTGGCTACACCTTC. This translates into CASSLELRVRSGYTF. Drawing the rest from reference TRBV7-2 and TRBJ1-2, the complete variable domain is GAGVSQSPSNKVTEKGKDVELRCDPISGHTALYWYRQSLGQGLEFLIYFQGNSAPDKSGLPSDRFSAERTGGSVSTLTIQRTQQEDSAVYLCASSLELRVRSGYTFGSGTRLTVV.

The chain links TRBV4-3 to TRBJ2-7; D perhaps matches TRBD2 (5 bases). Trimming removed 0 bases from V and 2 bases from J, with 11 bases in between. The germline gives CDR1 LGHNA, CDR2 YSLEER. This CDR3 is built from 15 residues. In nucleotides, the CDR3 is TGCGCCAGCAGCCAAGAGACTACCTGGGCCTACGAGCAGTACTTC. This codes for CASSQETTWAYEQYF.

The rearrangement joins TRBV4-1 to TRBJ1-1; D is perhaps TRBD1 (6 bases). In germline, CDR1 is MGHRA, CDR2 YSYEKL. The CDR3 has 16 residues. V was trimmed by 0 bases and J by 0 bases, leaving 11 bases between them. The CDR3 sequence: CASSQDTGTLNTEAFF. The CDR3 nucleotides read TGCGCCAGCAGCCAAGATACAGGGACCTTGAACACTGAAGCTTTCTTT.

CDR3 sequence reads: CASSLTGAYEQYF. CDR3 nucleotides: TGTGCCAGCAGCTTGACAGGGGCCTACGAGCAGTACTTC. The chain joins TRBV11-2 to TRBJ2-7; TRBD1 matches at 8 bases. The V and J ends lost 3 bases and 2 bases, in that order; junction bases with no gene match: 0. CDR3 length: 13 amino acids. The germline V gene has CDR1 SGHAT and CDR2 FQNNGV.

Only a few counts were recorded for this clone. V and J are TRBV27 and TRBJ2-7; TRBD2 agrees at 10 bases. The junction had 8 bases not matched to a gene; V was cut back by 5 bases and J by 7 bases. The germline V gene encodes CDR1 MNHEY and CDR2 SMNVEV (reference sequence). This CDR3 comprises 14 residues. Here the CDR3 reads CASSVLAGAGEQYF. CDR3 DNA: TGTGCCAGCAGTGTTCTAGCGGGAGCGGGGGAGCAGTACTTC.

CDR3: CASSVARGDQAFF. The CDR3 DNA follows: TGTGCCAGCAGCGTAGCCAGGGGAGACCAAGCTTTCTTT. The rearrangement uses TRBV9 and TRBJ1-1, with D maybe TRBD1 (6 bases). This CDR3 contains 13 residues. Trimming left V 0 bases short and J 9 bases short, with 12 bases between. Germline CDR1 reads SGDLS; CDR2 reads YYNGEE.

The DNA for the CDR3 is TGTGCCAGCAGCTTAATGGGGGGGTTCATGGAGACCCAGTACTTC. Protein sequence: CASSLMGGFMETQYF. The chain recombines TRBV7-3 with TRBJ2-5, with 7 bases that match TRBD2. The CDR3 contains 15 residues. Germline CDR1 SGHTA, CDR2 FQGTGA. J lost 5 bases, V lost 1 base, and 7 bases had no gene match.

The count of this clone is one. Here the CDR3 reads CASSQGFTTEAFF. CDR3 nucleotides: TGTGCCAGCAGCCAGGGCTTTACCACTGAAGCTTTCTTT. The genes are TRBV14 and TRBJ1-1; D unclear. Germline loops: CDR1 SGHDN, CDR2 FVKESK. The CDR3 contains 13 residues. With 3 bases removed from V and 4 bases from J, the gap between germline ends came to 9 bases.

This clone was seen just once. The J gene is TRBJ1-1, the V gene TRBV19, with D tentatively TRBD1 (5 bases). Trimming pared 5 bases from V and 4 bases from J, leaving 14 bases between. From germline, CDR1 is LNHDA and CDR2 SQIVND (reference sequence). This CDR3 is built from 14 residues. The CDR3: CASSSGGIGTEAFF. CDR3 in DNA: TGTGCCAGTAGTTCGGGGGGGATAGGCACTGAAGCTTTCTTT.

The chain uses TRBV6-5 and TRBJ2-1; 9 bases are a match to TRBD1. V lost 6 bases to trimming and J lost 2 bases; unmatched junction nucleotides: 5. From germline, CDR1 is MNHEY and CDR2 SVGAGI. The CDR3 sequence is 15 residues long. For the CDR3, the DNA is TGTGCCAGCAGGAGGGGGGACAGGGCCTACAATGAGCAGTTCTTC. This encodes CASRRGDRAYNEQFF.

Only one count was recorded for this clone. The chain couples TRBV6-6 to TRBJ2-7; possible D gene TRBD2, 6 bases. Trimming shortened V by 2 bases and J by 4 bases, and 15 bases separated the two germline ends. There are 15 residues in the CDR3. The germline V gene encodes CDR1 MNHNY and CDR2 SVGAGI (reference sequence). Written as DNA, the CDR3 is TGTGCCAGCAGTTACCCTTCCGGGGGTATTTACGAGCAGTACTTC. As protein: CASSYPSGGIYEQYF.

The gene calls are TRBV15 and TRBJ1-1; D is perhaps TRBD1 (6 bases). V lost 0 bases to trimming and J lost 8 bases, with 13 bases between them. The CDR3 runs to 14 residues. The germline CDR1 and CDR2 sequences are LNHNV and YYDKDF (reference sequence). CDR3 protein: CATSRDRGRGEAFF. CDR3 DNA sequence: TGTGCCACCAGCAGAGATCGGGGCAGGGGCGAAGCTTTCTTT.

This chain joins TRBV5-4 and TRBJ2-2; D unclear. V was clipped by 4 bases and J by 3 bases, with 16 bases between them. The V gene's germline CDR1 is SGHNT and CDR2 YYREEE (reference sequence). This CDR3 comprises 16 residues. The chain's CDR3 is CASSPGSRVHTGELFF. Written as DNA, the CDR3 is TGTGCCAGCAGCCCTGGCTCCCGGGTCCACACCGGGGAGCTGTTTTTT.

This sequence joins TRBV7-6 and TRBJ2-3, with 11 positions matching TRBD2. Germline assignment: CDR1 SGHVS and CDR2 FNYEAQ. The CDR3 contains 16 residues. J gave up 2 bases and V 5 bases, and 6 bases lay outside the gene matches. CDR3 DNA sequence: TGTGCCAGCAGCCCCTCACTAGCGGGGGCCACAGATACGCAGTATTTT. Encoded protein: CASSPSLAGATDTQYF. The full variable domain, its missing parts supplied by reference TRBV7-6 and TRBJ2-3, is GAGVSQSPRYKVTKRGQDVALRCDPISGHVSLYWYRQALGQGPEFLTYFNYEAQQDKSGLPNDRFSAERPEGSISTLTIQRTEQRDSAMYRCASSPSLAGATDTQYFGPGTRLTVL.

In this sample, this clone turned up once. This rearrangement joins TRBV28 to TRBJ1-2; D is perhaps TRBD1 (6 bases). Germline CDR1 is MDHEN and CDR2 is SYDVKM. V was clipped by 7 bases and J by 2 bases, with 8 bases between them. This CDR3 contains 12 residues. The CDR3 nucleotides read TGTGCCAGCACGGGGGGCAACTATGGCTACACCTTC. It yields the protein CASTGGNYGYTF.

The chain recombines TRBV29-1 with TRBJ2-3, with D perhaps matching TRBD1 (6 bases). This CDR3 contains 14 residues. Looked up from germline, CDR1 is SQVTM and CDR2 is ANQGSEA. V was clipped by 3 bases and J by 6 bases, with 16 bases between them. The CDR3 nucleotides are TGCAGCGTTGAGGCTGGGGGCGCAGGGGATACGCAGTATTTT. It is translated as CSVEAGGAGDTQYF.

The gene calls are TRBV28 and TRBJ1-1; no reliable D call. The V end lost 6 bases, the J end lost 0 bases, and 14 bases lay between the germline ends. The germline V gene has CDR1 MDHEN and CDR2 SYDVKM. The CDR3 contains 15 residues. The CDR3, as DNA: TGTGCCAGCAGGGAAGTGGGAGTTTTGAACACTGAAGCTTTCTTT. It yields the protein CASREVGVLNTEAFF. The full variable domain, completed using reference TRBV28 and TRBJ1-1, is DVKVTQSSRYLVKRTGEKVFLECVQDMDHENMFWYRQDPGLGLRLIYFSYDVKMKEKGDIPEGYSVSREKKERFSLILESASTNQTSMYLCASREVGVLNTEAFFGQGTRLTVV.

V is TRBV7-9 and J is TRBJ2-1; 7 bases are shared with TRBD2. V gave up 2 bases and J gave up 4 bases; unmatched junction bases: 8. The CDR3 is 16 amino acids. Germline values: CDR1 SEHNR, CDR2 FQNEAQ (reference sequence). In nucleotides, the CDR3 is TGTGCCAGCAGCTTAAGTCTAGCGGATTTATACAATGAGCAGTTCTTC. It encodes CASSLSLADLYNEQFF.

The chain is built from TRBV4-3 and TRBJ1-2; D is unclear. Germline V gene data show CDR1 as LGHNA and CDR2 as YSLEER. V was shortened by 0 bases and J by 3 bases, with 8 bases between the two germline ends. The length of the CDR3 is 14 residues. CDR3: CASSQEVTDYGYTF. CDR3 DNA sequence: TGCGCCAGCAGCCAAGAGGTAACGGACTATGGCTACACCTTC.

The V call is TRBV29-1, the J call TRBJ2-7; D ambiguous. Germline CDR1 SQVTM, CDR2 ANQGSEA. V was cut by 6 bases and J by 2 bases, with 8 bases left in between. The CDR3 is 11 residues long. CDR3 region: CSVSVTYEQYF. The CDR3 DNA reads TGCAGCGTATCCGTAACCTACGAGCAGTACTTC.

The chain uses TRBV4-2 and TRBJ2-1; TRBD2 agrees at 10 bases. After removal of 4 bases from V and 4 bases from J, the junction contained 4 bases not matched to a gene. Germline values: CDR1 LGHNA, CDR2 YNFKEQ. This CDR3 contains 15 residues. Here the CDR3 DNA reads TGTGCCAGCAGCCGCGGACTAGCGGCATACAATGAGCAGTTCTTC. It encodes CASSRGLAAYNEQFF.

The gene calls are TRBV29-1 and TRBJ2-1; 8 bases are shared with TRBD1. CDR3 size: 16 residues. CDR1 and CDR2 from the germline V gene are SQVTM and ANQGSEA. After removal of 0 bases from V and 3 bases from J, the junction contained 7 bases not matched to a gene. CDR3 in DNA: TGCAGCGTTGAAGATCGGGCAGGGGGCCGCTACAATGAGCAGTTCTTC. Its translation is CSVEDRAGGRYNEQFF.

The CDR3 region is CASSTGQGGYEQYF. The CDR3 nucleotides read TGCGCCAGCAGCACCGGACAGGGAGGCTACGAGCAGTACTTC. The rearrangement joins TRBV4-1 to TRBJ2-7, with 8 bases identical to TRBD1. The CDR3 has 14 amino acids. The V and J ends lost 5 bases and 3 bases, in that order; junction bases with no gene match: 6. Germline V gives CDR1 MGHRA, CDR2 YSYEKL.

The chain carries TRBV6-2 or TRBV6-3 and TRBJ2-7; 11 bases are a match to TRBD1. The J segment lost 3 bases and the V segment lost 3 bases, leaving 7 bases of the junction unmatched. The CDR3 totals 16 residues. Germline lookup yields CDR1 MNHEY and CDR2 SVGEGT. CDR3 DNA: TGTGCCAGCAGTTATTCGGGACAGGGGGAGATCTACGAGCAGTACTTC. Protein sequence: CASSYSGQGEIYEQYF.

As to this clone: The same CDR3 also results from other DNA sequences found in this sample. J is TRBJ1-2 and V is TRBV5-1; 7 bases agree with TRBD1. J lost 2 bases, V lost 4 bases, and 5 bases had no gene match. The CDR3 has 14 residues. Germline CDR1 reads SGHRS; CDR2 reads YFSETQ. CDR3 loop: CASSLTTGNYGYTF. CDR3 nucleotide sequence: TGCGCCAGCAGCCTTACGACAGGGAACTATGGCTACACCTTC. Based on the CDR3 plus reference TRBV5-1 and TRBJ1-2, the full variable domain is KAGVTQTPRYLIKTRGQQVTLSCSPISGHRSVSWYQQTPGQGLQFLFEYFSETQRNKGNFPGRFSGRQFSNSRSEMNVSTLELGDSALYLCASSLTTGNYGYTFGSGTRLTVV.

This clone was observed a single time. The V call is TRBV29-1, the J call TRBJ2-7; 9 bases map to TRBD1. CDR3 size: 14 residues. V was clipped by 6 bases and J by 2 bases; unmatched bases: 8. The germline CDR1 and CDR2 sequences are SQVTM and ANQGSEA. In DNA, the CDR3 is TGCAGCGTGGAATCCCGGGACAGGGCCTACGAGCAGTACTTC. Amino acid sequence: CSVESRDRAYEQYF.